This T cell receptor beta chain was found in a study of cytomegalovirus exposure and HLA in healthy donors. CDR3 length equals 19 residues. V shed 3 bases, J shed 0 bases, and the junction held 9 bases outside the gene matches. Per the germline V gene, CDR1 is SGDLS and CDR2 is YYNGEE. This clone came up once. Its antigen remains unidentified. 60 Vbeta and 13 Jbeta primers were used in PCR. The method was immunoSEQ multiplex PCR; TCRdb's version includes in-frame clones alone and lacks a portion of them. The sample consists of around 130,000 clones, 75% to 90% of them appearing once. Regarding the study as a whole: As a later analysis showed, several of the most significant clusters appeared to be linked to common viral pathogens. Later analysis demonstrated an association between a missense DCLRE1C variant and TCR beta V- and J-gene trimming. A highly shared variant cluster was judged a likely technical artifact.

Sequenced: PBMCs. The receptor was derived from a man aged 25-45 years in good health and CMV-seronegative. This chain joins TRBV9 and TRBJ2-1; 13 bases match TRBD2. CDR3 sequence: CASSDPGLAGFSSYNEQFF. CDR3 nucleotide sequence: TGTGCCAGCAGCGACCCGGGACTAGCGGGGTTCAGCTCCTACAATGAGCAGTTCTTC.